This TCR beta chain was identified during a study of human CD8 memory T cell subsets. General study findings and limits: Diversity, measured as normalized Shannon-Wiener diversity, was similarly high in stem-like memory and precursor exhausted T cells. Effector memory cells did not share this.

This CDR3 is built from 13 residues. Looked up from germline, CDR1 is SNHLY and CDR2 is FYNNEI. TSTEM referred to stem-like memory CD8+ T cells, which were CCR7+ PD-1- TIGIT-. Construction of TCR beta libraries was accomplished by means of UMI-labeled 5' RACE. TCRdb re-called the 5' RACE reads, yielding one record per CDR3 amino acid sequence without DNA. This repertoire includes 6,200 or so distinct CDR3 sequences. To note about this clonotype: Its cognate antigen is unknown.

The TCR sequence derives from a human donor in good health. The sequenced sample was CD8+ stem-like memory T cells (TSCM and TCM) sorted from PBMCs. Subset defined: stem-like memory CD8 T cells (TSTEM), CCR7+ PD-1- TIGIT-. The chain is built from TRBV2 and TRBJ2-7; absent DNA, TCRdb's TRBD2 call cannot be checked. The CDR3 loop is CASSAGGGGEQYF.